This T cell receptor beta chain comes out of a study of T-cell reconstitution after alpha-beta-depleted transplantation in children. Findings and caveats of the study: TCRbeta diversity was high at day 60 in some patients (a result of surviving recipient T cells and thymic progenitors). Alpha-beta T cells present about two months after transplant were reported to originate from several hundred expanded graft clones. One year post-transplant, T-cell counts and diversity were largely derived from T cells produced anew.

Germline loops: CDR1 SQVTM, CDR2 ANQGSEA. The CDR3 length is 12 residues. V trimming: 5 bases; J trimming: 4 bases; junction bases outside the gene matches: 2. Unique molecular identifiers were incorporated into the prepared TCRbeta library. TCRdb analysed the PCR reads with MiXCR anew, one entry per CDR3 protein. Of about 980,000 distinct CDR3 sequences listed, 25% to 35% are singletons. Worth noting for this clonotype: Its cognate antigen is unknown.

V and J are TRBV29-1 and TRBJ1-1, with 9 positions matching TRBD1. This receptor was obtained from a boy less than two years old who had a stem cell transplant for SCID, so the T cells may come from the graft donor. The sequencing here drew on PBMCs, mostly from graft donor cells, taken 360 days after TCRalphabeta/CD19-depleted stem cell transplant. The CDR3 reads CSVLTGGTEAFF. CDR3 nucleotides: TGCAGCGTTTTGACAGGGGGCACTGAAGCTTTCTTT.